These T cell receptor beta chains were read from a single sample in a study of blood T cell repertoires in COVID-19. The protocol was immunoSEQ multiplex PCR, while the TCRdb copy is restricted to in-frame clones and leaves out a portion. The table has under 300,000 clones, 88% seen once. The sample comprised peripheral blood. The receptors stem from a woman aged 40 to 50 who had recovered from COVID-19. Each CDR3 is given with its conserved first and last residue.

V gene	J gene	CDR3 protein
TRBV4-1	TRBJ1-2	CASSQVLGTGDRWGYTF
TRBV11-2	TRBJ1-2	CASTPRTATYGYTF
TRBV19	TRBJ2-6	CASTRTGGSSGANVLTF
TRBV13	TRBJ2-5	CASSPEPGGETQYF
TRBV30	TRBJ1-1	CAWSVLAEAFF
TRBV29-1	TRBJ2-6	CSVSDRGSGANVLTF
TRBV6-5	TRBJ1-2	CASSQFLYGYTF
TRBV7-2	TRBJ1-4	CASSLRGAWVATNEKLFF
TRBV12-5	TRBJ2-2	CASGPGQVTGELFF
TRBV5-5	TRBJ1-2	CASSLIGTAAEGYTF
TRBV24-1	TRBJ1-1	CATSDPRDEAFF
TRBV5-1	TRBJ2-1	CASSFLSSGRSNEQFF
TRBV5-1	TRBJ2-5	CASSRTAPQETQYF
TRBV4-1	TRBJ2-1	CASSPPGQGYNEQFF
TRBV27	TRBJ2-7	CASSRRQDPTYEQYF
TRBV7-8	TRBJ1-3	CASSLISRLPSSGNTIYF
TRBV9	TRBJ1-2	CASSPKGGANYGYTF
TRBV5-1	TRBJ1-2	CASSYSGRGPLGYGYTF
TRBV7-2	TRBJ1-5	CASSPQGGPQHF
TRBV7-2	TRBJ2-3	CASSLAGRGTSLTDTQYF
TRBV20-1	TRBJ2-1	CSARGNNEQFF
TRBV10-3	TRBJ1-1	CATGQGLNTEAFF
TRBV3-1/TRBV3-2	TRBJ2-1	CASSRLAGGNEQFF
TRBV6-5	TRBJ1-2	CASTSGRINYGYTF
TRBV4-3	TRBJ1-1	CPRSHGGGTENTEAFF
TRBV7-2	TRBJ1-1	CASSPSGRYTEAFF
TRBV4-1	TRBJ1-3	CASSQDATGAGNTIYF